This T cell receptor beta chain appears in the sequencing data of a study of T cell responses to AZD1222 COVID-19 vaccine. Study conclusions and caveats: White British people made up most donors, females outnumbered males, and clonal diversity was possibly underestimated.

Germline V gives CDR1 MDHEN, CDR2 SYDVKM. The length of the CDR3 is 13 residues. V lost 4 bases, J lost 13 bases, and 17 bases lay in between. The data were produced by immunoSEQ multiplex PCR, yet TCRdb's version contains in-frame clones alone and is incomplete. This repertoire shows 150,000 to 200,000 clones, about 90% found once; its top ten account for around 1.9%. Note on this clone: No antigen is known for it.

The chain links TRBV28 to TRBJ2-1; TRBD2 is a possible D gene (5 bases). This receptor was taken from an adult who received the AZD1222 COVID-19 vaccine. This specimen was peripheral blood, taken 28 days after the second AZD1222 dose. The CDR3 bases are TGTGCCAGCAGTTCCAGCGGAATAGCGATACAGTTCTTC. Translation gives CASSSSGIAIQFF.